This T cell receptor beta chain was captured in a study of blood T cells in healthy people across ages. The ends lost 2 bases at V and 3 bases at J; junction bases unmatched: 20. The CDR3 loop spans 20 amino acids. CDR1 SNHLY and CDR2 FYNNEI come from the germline V gene. For the second PCR, which ran for about 7 to 11 cycles, a sample-barcoded 5' primer and a J-beta primer mix were used. A single record per CDR3 protein comes from TCRdb applying MiXCR to the 5' RACE reads. The sample has some 1 million distinct CDR3 sequences, roughly 45% seen once. The chain has TRBV2 and TRBJ2-3; 7 bases agree with TRBD2. Input material: blood. The TCR originated in a woman in her fifties or sixties in good health. This chain's CDR3 is CASSERPSGRGGWRTDTQYF. Here the CDR3 DNA reads TGTGCCAGCAGTGAAAGGCCTAGCGGAAGGGGTGGTTGGCGGACAGATACGCAGTATTTT.